The 11 T cell receptor beta chains reported below all come from one sample, sequenced in a study of OX40 agonist ivuxolimab in advanced cancers. TCRdb's copy holds only in-frame clones and misses some; the assay was immunoSEQ multiplex PCR. Here the sample spans approximately 84,000 clones, approximately 89% being singletons. The material was CD4+ or CD8+ T cells sorted from blood, obtained in a trial of the OX40 agonist ivuxolimab. The receptors were sampled from an adult with an advanced solid tumor such as melanoma, head and neck, liver or kidney cancer.

This clone was observed a single time. The rearrangement links TRBV5-1 to TRBJ1-2, with D possibly being TRBD1 (5 bases). V lost 0 bases, J lost 2 bases, and 8 bases lay in between. Per germline, CDR1 SGHRS and CDR2 YFSETQ. This CDR3 is built from 14 residues. The CDR3 coding sequence is TGCGCCAGCAGCTTGGAAGGGGCGAACTATGGCTACACCTTC. Its translation is CASSLEGANYGYTF.

The chain carries TRBV27 and TRBJ2-7; D is possibly TRBD2 (5 bases). The CDR3 has 15 amino acids. Germline CDR1 is MNHEY and CDR2 is SMNVEV (reference sequence). V gave up 5 bases and J gave up 3 bases, with 17 bases separating them. As DNA, the CDR3 is TGTGCCAGCAGTCTAACTAGGTTCTATTACTACGAGCAGTACTTC. Protein: CASSLTRFYYYEQYF.

This chain uses TRBV19 with TRBJ1-5; D ambiguous. V shed 4 bases and J shed 0 bases, with 7 bases lying between them. This CDR3 spans 14 amino acids. Germline V lookup: CDR1 LNHDA, CDR2 SQIVND (reference sequence). The CDR3 region is CASSSEGSNQPQHF. The CDR3, as DNA: TGTGCCAGTAGTAGCGAGGGTAGCAATCAGCCCCAGCATTTT.

The chain uses TRBV19 and TRBJ2-2, with D perhaps TRBD2 (5 bases). The V end lost 2 bases, the J end lost 6 bases, and 7 bases lay between the germline ends. The CDR3 loop spans 13 amino acids. Germline loops: CDR1 LNHDA, CDR2 SQIVND (reference sequence). Written as DNA, the CDR3 is TGTGCCAGTAGTATAAGAGGGCCCGGGGAGCTGTTTTTT. Residues: CASSIRGPGELFF.

This clone was counted a single time. J is TRBJ2-5 and V is TRBV11-3; TRBD2 matches 11 bases. Losses at the gene ends were 3 bases for V and 2 bases for J; bases not matched to a gene: 2. The CDR3 is made up of 15 amino acids. CDR1 is SGHNT and CDR2 is YENEEA in the germline V gene. The DNA for the CDR3 is TGTGCCAGCAGCTTGGGACTAGCGGATCAAGAGACCCAGTACTTC. Translated, it gives CASSLGLADQETQYF.

Details on this clone: Its ends do not fully match the called genes, so a read error is possible. This same CDR3 is encoded by further DNA sequences in the sample. V gene TRBV5-8 combines with J gene TRBJ1-5, with D possibly matching TRBD1 (6 bases). This CDR3 is 12 amino acids long. CDR1 SGHTS and CDR2 YDEGEE come from the germline V gene. The CDR3 loop reads CASSLGGRIQHF. In nucleotides, the CDR3 is TGCGCCAGCAGCTTGGGGGGGCGCATCCAGCATTTT.

V and J are TRBV5-1 and TRBJ2-5; a possible D gene is TRBD2 (6 bases). The V gene's germline CDR1 is SGHRS and CDR2 YFSETQ. The CDR3 runs 17 residues. Trimming took off 0 bases at V and 0 bases at J, with 15 bases between the two ends. The CDR3 reads CASSLGAGPWYQETQYF. Here the CDR3 DNA reads TGCGCCAGCAGCTTGGGTGCGGGGCCTTGGTACCAAGAGACCCAGTACTTC. The variable domain in full, completed from reference TRBV5-1 and TRBJ2-5, reads KAGVTQTPRYLIKTRGQQVTLSCSPISGHRSVSWYQQTPGQGLQFLFEYFSETQRNKGNFPGRFSGRQFSNSRSEMNVSTLELGDSALYLCASSLGAGPWYQETQYFGPGTRLLVL.

The chain is built from TRBV11-1 and TRBJ2-3; tentative D call: TRBD1 (6 bases). V was pared by 4 bases and J by 4 bases, with 18 bases between. The CDR3 is 16 residues long. Germline CDR1 and CDR2: SGHAT and FQDESV (reference sequence). CDR3 protein: CASSSPANRVADTQYF. The CDR3 DNA reads as TGTGCCAGCAGCTCCCCAGCCAACAGGGTAGCAGATACGCAGTATTTT.

The J gene is TRBJ2-7, the V gene TRBV28, with a weak D call TRBD1 (5 bases). Between the trimmed V and J ends, which lost 6 bases and 3 bases, there was a span of 18 bases. The CDR3 covers 15 residues. Looked up from germline, CDR1 is MDHEN and CDR2 is SYDVKM. CDR3 sequence (DNA): TGTGCCAGCAGCAGCCGACAGTACCCGGTCTACGAGCAGTACTTC. Its translation: CASSSRQYPVYEQYF.

The chain employs TRBV7-6 and TRBJ1-3; D is uncertain. The CDR3 runs to 14 residues. Trimming shortened V by 1 base and J by 0 bases, and 4 bases separated the two germline ends. CDR1 and CDR2 (germline): SGHVS, FNYEAQ. DNA for the CDR3: TGTGCCAGCAGCTTAGGGGGCTCTGGAAACACCATATATTTT. Its protein product is CASSLGGSGNTIYF.

V is TRBV15 and J is TRBJ2-2; D tentatively reads TRBD1 or TRBD2 (5 bases each). The CDR3 sequence is 14 residues long. V was clipped by 7 bases and J by 0 bases, with 9 bases between them. Germline V gives CDR1 LNHNV, CDR2 YYDKDF (reference sequence). CDR3 amino acids: CATTRDANTGELFF. DNA for the CDR3: TGTGCCACCACCCGGGACGCGAACACCGGGGAGCTGTTTTTT.